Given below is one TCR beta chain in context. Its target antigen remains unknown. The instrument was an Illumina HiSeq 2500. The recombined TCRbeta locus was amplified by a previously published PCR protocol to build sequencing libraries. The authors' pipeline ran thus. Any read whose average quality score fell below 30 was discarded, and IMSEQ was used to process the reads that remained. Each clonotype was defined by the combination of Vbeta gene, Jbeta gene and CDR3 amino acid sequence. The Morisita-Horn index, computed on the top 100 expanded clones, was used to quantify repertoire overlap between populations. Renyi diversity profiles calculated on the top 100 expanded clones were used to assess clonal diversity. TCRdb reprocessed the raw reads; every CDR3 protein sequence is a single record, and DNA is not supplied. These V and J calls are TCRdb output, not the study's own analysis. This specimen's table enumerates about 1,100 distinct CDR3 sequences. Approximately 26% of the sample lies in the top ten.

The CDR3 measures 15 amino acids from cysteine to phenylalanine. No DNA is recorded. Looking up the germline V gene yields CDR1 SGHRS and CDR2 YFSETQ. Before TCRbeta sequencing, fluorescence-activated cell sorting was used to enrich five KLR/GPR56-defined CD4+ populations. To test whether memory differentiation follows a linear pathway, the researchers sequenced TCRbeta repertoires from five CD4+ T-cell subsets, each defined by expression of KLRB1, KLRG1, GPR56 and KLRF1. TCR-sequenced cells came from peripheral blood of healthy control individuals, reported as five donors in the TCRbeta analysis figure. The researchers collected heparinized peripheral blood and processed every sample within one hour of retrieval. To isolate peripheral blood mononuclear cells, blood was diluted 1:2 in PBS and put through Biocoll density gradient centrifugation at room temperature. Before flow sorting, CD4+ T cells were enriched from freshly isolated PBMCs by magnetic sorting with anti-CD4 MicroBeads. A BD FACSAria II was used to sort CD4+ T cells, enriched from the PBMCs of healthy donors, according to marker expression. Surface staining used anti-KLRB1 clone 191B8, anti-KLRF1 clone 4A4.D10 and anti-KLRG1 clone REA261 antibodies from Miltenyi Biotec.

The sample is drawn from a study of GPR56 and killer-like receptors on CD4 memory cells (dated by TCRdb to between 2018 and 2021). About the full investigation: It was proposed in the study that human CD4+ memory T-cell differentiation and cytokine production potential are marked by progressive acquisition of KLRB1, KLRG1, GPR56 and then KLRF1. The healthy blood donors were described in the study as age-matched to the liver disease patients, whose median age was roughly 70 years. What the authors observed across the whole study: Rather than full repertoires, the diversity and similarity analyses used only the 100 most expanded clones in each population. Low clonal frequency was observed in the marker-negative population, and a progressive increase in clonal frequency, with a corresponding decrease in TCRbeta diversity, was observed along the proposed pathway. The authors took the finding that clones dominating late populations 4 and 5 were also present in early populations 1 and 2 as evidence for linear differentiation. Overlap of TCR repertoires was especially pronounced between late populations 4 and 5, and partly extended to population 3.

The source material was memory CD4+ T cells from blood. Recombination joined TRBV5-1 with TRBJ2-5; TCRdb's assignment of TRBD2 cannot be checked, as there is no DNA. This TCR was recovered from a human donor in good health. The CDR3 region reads CASSPNGGGGETQYF.